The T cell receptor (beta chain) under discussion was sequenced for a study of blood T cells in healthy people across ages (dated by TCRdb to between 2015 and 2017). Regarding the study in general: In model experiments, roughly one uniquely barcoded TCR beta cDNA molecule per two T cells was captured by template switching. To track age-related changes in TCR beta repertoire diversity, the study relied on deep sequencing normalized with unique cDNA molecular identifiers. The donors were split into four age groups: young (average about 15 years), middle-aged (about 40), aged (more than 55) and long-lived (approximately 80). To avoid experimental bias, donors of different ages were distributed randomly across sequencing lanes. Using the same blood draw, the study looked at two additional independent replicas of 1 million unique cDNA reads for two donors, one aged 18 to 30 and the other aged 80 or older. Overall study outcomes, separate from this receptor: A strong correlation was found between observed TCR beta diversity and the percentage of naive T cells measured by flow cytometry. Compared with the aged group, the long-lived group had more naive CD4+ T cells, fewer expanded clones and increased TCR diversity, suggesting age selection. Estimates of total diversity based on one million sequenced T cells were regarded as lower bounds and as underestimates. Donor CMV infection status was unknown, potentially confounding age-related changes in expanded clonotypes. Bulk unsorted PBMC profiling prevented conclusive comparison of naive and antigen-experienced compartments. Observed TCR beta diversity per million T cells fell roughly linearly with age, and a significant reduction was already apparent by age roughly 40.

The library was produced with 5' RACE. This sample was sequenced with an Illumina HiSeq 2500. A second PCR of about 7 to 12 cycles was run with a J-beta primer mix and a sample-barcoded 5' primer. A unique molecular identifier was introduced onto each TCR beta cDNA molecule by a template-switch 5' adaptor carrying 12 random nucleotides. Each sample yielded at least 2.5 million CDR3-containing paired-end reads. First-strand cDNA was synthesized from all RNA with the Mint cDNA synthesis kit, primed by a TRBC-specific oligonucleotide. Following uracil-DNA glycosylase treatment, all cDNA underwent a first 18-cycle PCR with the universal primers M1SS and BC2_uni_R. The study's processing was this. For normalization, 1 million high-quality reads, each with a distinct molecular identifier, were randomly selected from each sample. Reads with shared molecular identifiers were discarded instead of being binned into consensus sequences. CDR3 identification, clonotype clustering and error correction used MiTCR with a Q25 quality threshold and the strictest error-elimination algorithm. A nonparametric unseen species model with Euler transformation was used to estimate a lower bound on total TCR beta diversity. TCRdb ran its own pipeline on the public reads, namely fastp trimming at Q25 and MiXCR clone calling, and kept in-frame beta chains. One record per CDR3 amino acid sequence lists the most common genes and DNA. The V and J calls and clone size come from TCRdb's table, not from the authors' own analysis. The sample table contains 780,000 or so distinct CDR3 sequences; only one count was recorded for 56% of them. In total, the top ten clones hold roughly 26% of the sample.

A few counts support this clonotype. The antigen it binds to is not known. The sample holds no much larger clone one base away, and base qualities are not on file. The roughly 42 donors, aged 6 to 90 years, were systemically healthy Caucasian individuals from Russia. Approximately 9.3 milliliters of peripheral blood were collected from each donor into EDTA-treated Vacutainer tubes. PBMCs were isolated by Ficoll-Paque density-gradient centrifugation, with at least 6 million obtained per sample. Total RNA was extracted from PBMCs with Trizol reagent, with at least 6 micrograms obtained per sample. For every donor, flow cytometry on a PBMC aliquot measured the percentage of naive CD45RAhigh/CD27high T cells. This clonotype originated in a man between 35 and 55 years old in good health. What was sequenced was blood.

The sequenced DNA is TGTGCCAGCAGCGTATCAGCCGCCCCGGACCGCAATGAGCAGTTCTTC. This encodes CASSVSAAPDRNEQFF. This receptor chain uses TRBV9 and TRBJ2-1; the D gene is unclear. From the germline V gene, CDR1 is SGDLS and CDR2 is YYNGEE. Inclusive of the bounding cysteine and phenylalanine, the CDR3 is 16 residues long. The only DNA kept is the CDR3, 48 bases in frame from the first base. The V and J ends are trimmed by 1 base and 6 bases, leaving 17 bases between them.